This T cell receptor (beta chain) comes out of a study of blood T cell repertoires in COVID-19. Study context: Collection of acute and convalescent COVID-19 samples took place in the United States, Italy and Spain. Sources were T cells, B-cell-depleted T cells, or PBMCs; the material itself was cDNA or gDNA.

Produced via immunoSEQ multiplex PCR; TCRdb's table is partial and in-frame only. The table records fewer than 200,000 clones, 75% to 90% of them present only once. With 7 bases removed from V and 5 bases from J, the gap between germline ends came to 18 bases. This CDR3 has 14 residues. Germline CDR1 MDHEN, CDR2 SYDVKM. The chain couples TRBV28 to TRBJ2-7, with a tentative D call TRBD1 (6 bases). Specimen: peripheral blood. This receptor was obtained from a woman older than 75 with active or convalescent COVID-19. The CDR3 region has the DNA TGTGCCAGCATTGGGACACCCAAGTTGGACGAGCAGTACTTC. It codes for CASIGTPKLDEQYF.